This T cell receptor (beta chain) was identified in a study of CD8 T cells in ankylosing spondylitis. Study-level findings and limits: Disease-linked clones reportedly showed significant enrichment in matched ankylosing spondylitis synovial fluid. A TCR beta motif of 8 or 9 highly homologous variants appeared characteristic of ankylosing spondylitis blood. A subset of motif variants has previously been described in the synovial fluid and blood of reactive arthritis.

A remark on this clonotype: Its specificity is not known.

Germline V lookup: CDR1 MDHEN, CDR2 SYDVKM. V dropped 5 bases and J dropped 3; count of bases not matched to a gene: 6. The CDR3 covers 15 residues. Making use of molecular barcodes, quantitative 5'-RACE generated TCR beta libraries. One entry per CDR3 protein results from TCRdb running MiXCR on the 5' RACE reads. The sample shows about 800,000 distinct CDR3 sequences, about 11% of them seen only once. The material sequenced was blood, either unsorted or a sorted T cell fraction (not recorded which). The clonotype originates from a male donor with ankylosing spondylitis. The chain employs TRBV28 and TRBJ2-3; TRBD1 agrees at 9 bases. The CDR3 DNA reads TGTGCCAGCAGTGTCCTGGGACAGGGTACAGATACGCAGTATTTT. Its protein is CASSVLGQGTDTQYF.